This T cell receptor (beta chain) is drawn from a study of cytomegalovirus exposure and HLA in healthy donors. General observations from the study: Later analysis identified a missense DCLRE1C variant that was linked to TCR beta V- and J-gene trimming.

As regards this clone: Its antigen is unknown.

The J segment lost 8 bases and the V segment lost 5 bases, leaving 7 bases of the junction unmatched. CDR1 is PRHDT, CDR2 FYEKMQ, per germline (reference sequence). CDR3 length: 15 residues. Amplification used 60 Vbeta primers and 13 Jbeta primers. Generated by immunoSEQ multiplex PCR, the TCRdb table keeps only in-frame clones and is missing some. The sample lists some 150,000 clones, roughly four fifths occurring once. The specimen was PBMCs. The rearrangement links TRBV13 to TRBJ2-1; 12 nucleotides align to TRBD2. The clonotype comes from a woman between 45 and 60 years old in good health and CMV-seronegative. The CDR3 nucleotides read TGTGCCAGCAGCCCCGGGACTAGCGGGTCCCATGAGCAGTTCTTC. It yields the protein CASSPGTSGSHEQFF. Filled out from reference TRBV13 and TRBJ2-1, the complete variable domain reads AAGVIQSPRHLIKEKRETATLKCYPIPRHDTVYWYQQGPGQDPQFLISFYEKMQSDKGSIPDRFSAQQFSDYHSELNMSSLELGDSALYFCASSPGTSGSHEQFFGPGTRLTVL.